The rows below give T cell receptor beta chains drawn from one sample of a study of cytomegalovirus exposure and HLA in healthy donors. Assay used: immunoSEQ multiplex PCR; TCRdb lists only in-frame clones, some missing. This sample has 250,000 to 350,000 clones, with roughly 70% found just once. The specimen sequenced was PBMCs. These receptor sequences come from a female donor in good health and CMV-seronegative. Both conserved end residues are part of each CDR3. Each record gives: J gene, V gene, D gene, clone size, CDR3 DNA, CDR3 protein. A D gene is named only where the DNA matches it firmly. Clone size is not always given. Where it is, it says once, few, many or a class for expanded clones.

J: TRBJ2-3; V: TRBV5-6; D: TRBD2; size: NA; DNA: TGTGCCAGCAGCTTTAGCGGGGGGGACACAGATACGCAGTATTTT; CDR3: CASSFSGGDTDTQYF
J: TRBJ2-7; V: TRBV19; D: TRBD1; size: NA; DNA: TGTGCCAGTAGTACCCATCGGACAGGGGGGTCGAACGAGCAGTACTTC; CDR3: CASSTHRTGGSNEQYF
J: TRBJ2-7; V: TRBV2; D: NA; size: NA; DNA: TGTGCCAGCATCGGGATTTCCTACGAGCAGTACTTC; CDR3: CASIGISYEQYF
J: TRBJ2-7; V: TRBV28; D: TRBD1; size: NA; DNA: TGTGCCAGCAGTCACAGACAGGGGGCAAACGAGCAGTACTTC; CDR3: CASSHRQGANEQYF
J: TRBJ2-2; V: TRBV7-2; D: NA; size: few; DNA: TGTGCCAGCAGCTTAGGCGGAACGAACACCGGGGAGCTGTTTTTT; CDR3: CASSLGGTNTGELFF
J: TRBJ2-2; V: TRBV7-2; D: NA; size: NA; DNA: TGTGCCCTGGAGGGGCTAGCAGGACTCACCGGGGAGCTGTTTTTT; CDR3: CALEGLAGLTGELFF
J: TRBJ2-1; V: TRBV7-9; D: NA; size: NA; DNA: TGTTCCAGCAGCTTAGGTACGGTTAATGAGCAGTTCTTC; CDR3: CSSSLGTVNEQFF
J: TRBJ2-6; V: TRBV13; D: TRBD1; size: few; DNA: TGTGCCAGCAGCTTTGGGACAGGGGGCGCTGGGGCCAACGTCCTGACTTTC; CDR3: CASSFGTGGAGANVLTF
J: TRBJ2-5; V: TRBV5-1; D: TRBD1; size: few; DNA: TGCGCCAGCAGCCCAGGGACAGGGGGCGGGGTGGAGACCCAGTACTTC; CDR3: CASSPGTGGGVETQYF
J: TRBJ1-1; V: TRBV28; D: NA; size: NA; DNA: TGTGCCAGCAGATCGGCAGGGGTCGGCACTGAAGCTTTCTTT; CDR3: CASRSAGVGTEAFF
J: TRBJ1-5; V: TRBV6-1; D: TRBD1; size: NA; DNA: TGTGCCAGCAGTGAACCCTTGACAGGGCCCCATCAGCCCCAGCATTTT; CDR3: CASSEPLTGPHQPQHF
J: TRBJ2-3; V: TRBV7-3; D: NA; size: NA; DNA: TGTGCCAGCAGCTCCGACAGGCTAGATACGCAGTATTTT; CDR3: CASSSDRLDTQYF
J: TRBJ1-2; V: TRBV23-1; D: NA; size: NA; DNA: TGCGCCAGCAGTCATCCCGGGAACGCCCATACGGTAGGCTATGGCTACACCTTC; CDR3: CASSHPGNAHTVGYGYTF
J: TRBJ2-5; V: TRBV18; D: TRBD2; size: NA; DNA: TGTGCCAGCTCACCACCGGGACTAGCAGAGACCCAGTACTTC; CDR3: CASSPPGLAETQYF
J: TRBJ1-2; V: TRBV9; D: NA; size: few; DNA: TGTGCCAGCAGCGTAGACAGGAACTATGGCTACACCTTC; CDR3: CASSVDRNYGYTF
J: TRBJ2-2; V: TRBV9; D: NA; size: few; DNA: TGTGCCAGCAGCGTATTAGCCGGGGAGCTGTTTTTT; CDR3: CASSVLAGELFF
J: TRBJ2-7; V: TRBV6-5; D: TRBD2; size: NA; DNA: TGTGCCAGCAGTTACTCTCGGGCGGGAGTCGGATACGAGCAGTACTTC; CDR3: CASSYSRAGVGYEQYF
J: TRBJ2-3; V: TRBV9; D: NA; size: NA; DNA: TGTGCCAGCAGCACCCGCCAGAGCACAGATACGCAGTATTTT; CDR3: CASSTRQSTDTQYF
J: TRBJ1-2; V: TRBV19; D: TRBD1; size: NA; DNA: TGTGCCAGTAGTTCCGGGACAGCCTCTAACTATGGCTACACCTTC; CDR3: CASSSGTASNYGYTF
J: TRBJ2-7; V: TRBV9; D: TRBD1; size: NA; DNA: TGTGCCAGCAGCCCAAGGTGGACAGGGGAAGGCGAGCAGTACTTC; CDR3: CASSPRWTGEGEQYF
J: TRBJ2-5; V: TRBV7-3; D: NA; size: once; DNA: TGTGCCAGCAGCGGACAAGGGATGCTTCTTCGGGAGACCCAGTACTTC; CDR3: CASSGQGMLLRETQYF
J: TRBJ2-3; V: TRBV6-5; D: NA; size: NA; DNA: TGTGCCAGCAGTTACTCCCGGGTAGATACGCAGTATTTT; CDR3: CASSYSRVDTQYF
J: TRBJ1-3; V: TRBV5-1; D: TRBD1; size: NA; DNA: TGCGCCAGCAGCTCTCCCGGGACAGGGTCTGGAAACACCATATATTTT; CDR3: CASSSPGTGSGNTIYF
J: TRBJ2-5; V: TRBV27; D: TRBD2; size: NA; DNA: TGTGCCAGCAGTTTAGTTCCTAGCGGGAGGGCTCAGTACTTC; CDR3: CASSLVPSGRAQYF
J: TRBJ1-1; V: TRBV7-8; D: TRBD1; size: NA; DNA: TGTGCCAGCAGCTTCATCAGGGGGCGTGGGGGAGGTACTGAAGCTTTCTTT; CDR3: CASSFIRGRGGGTEAFF
J: TRBJ1-6; V: TRBV28; D: NA; size: NA; DNA: TGTGCCAGCAGTCCCCTTTCGGGGGAAGGTTGGATTTCACCCCTCCACTTT; CDR3: CASSPLSGEGWISPLHF
J: TRBJ2-7; V: TRBV27; D: NA; size: few; DNA: TGTGCCAGCAGTTTAACGGCGGGTGGGGCCTACGAGCAGTACTTC; CDR3: CASSLTAGGAYEQYF